This T cell receptor beta chain was recovered during a study of circulating CD8 cells and anti-PD-1 response in melanoma. Turning to the study itself: Nivolumab was given intravenously at 3 mg/kg every 2 weeks. Study-wide findings and caveats: At M1, fewer than 7.5% of TRB clonotypes appeared in multiple subsets. Published repertoire comparisons used only baseline and M1 samples from a small cohort with few responders. Expanded sorted subsets were checked for tumor reactivity using peptides.

The QIAseq Immune Repertoire TCR panel built the libraries from roughly 15 ng of total RNA. TCRdb independently ran MiXCR on the reads; one entry per CDR3 protein. Of hundreds of distinct CDR3 sequences detected, around 10% appear once; the ten largest clones hold roughly 75%. CDR3 length: 12 residues. The germline V gene has CDR1 SGHDN and CDR2 FVKESK. V was pared by 1 base and J by 6 bases, with 7 bases between. From live CD3+CD8+TCRalphabeta+ cells, four PD-1 and/or TIGIT subsets were sorted. In regard to this clonotype: Its antigen is unknown.

The chain joins TRBV14 to TRBJ2-7; D call uncertain. The receptor's source is a human donor with melanoma. Sequenced here: CD8+ T cells from PBMCs, sampled at baseline or after one month of anti-PD-1 therapy (not recorded which). CDR3 residues: CASSQVLSEQYF. The CDR3 DNA is TGTGCCAGCAGCCAAGTACTCAGCGAGCAGTACTTC.